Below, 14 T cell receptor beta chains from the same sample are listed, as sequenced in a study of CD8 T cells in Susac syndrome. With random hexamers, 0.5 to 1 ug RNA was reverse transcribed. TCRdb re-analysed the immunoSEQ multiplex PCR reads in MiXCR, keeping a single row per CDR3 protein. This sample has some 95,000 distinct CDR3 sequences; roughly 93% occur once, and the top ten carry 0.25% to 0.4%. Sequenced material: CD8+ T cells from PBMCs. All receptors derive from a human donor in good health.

This CDR3 reads CASTTTEMNTEAFF. The DNA of the CDR3 is TGTGCCAGCACCACGACAGAAATGAACACTGAAGCTTTCTTT. This rearrangement joins TRBV7-9 to TRBJ1-1; TRBD1 is a possible D gene (5 bases). Trimming took off 7 bases at V and 0 bases at J, with 12 bases between the two ends. Germline V lookup: CDR1 SEHNR, CDR2 FQNEAQ (reference sequence). The CDR3 has 14 amino acids. The entire variable domain, with the rest obtained from reference TRBV7-9 and TRBJ1-1, is as follows: DTGVSQNPRHKITKRGQNVTFRCDPISEHNRLYWYRQTLGQGPEFLTYFQNEAQLEKSRLLSDRFSAERPKGSFSTLEIQRTEQGDSAMYLCASTTTEMNTEAFFGQGTRLTVV.

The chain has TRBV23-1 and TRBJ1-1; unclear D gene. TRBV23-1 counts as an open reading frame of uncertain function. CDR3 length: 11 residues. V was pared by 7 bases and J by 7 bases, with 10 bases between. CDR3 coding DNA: TGCGCCAGCACTGATCGTGGTGAAGCTTTCTTT. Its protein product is CASTDRGEAFF.

CDR3 loop: CASSFGLIGTEAFF. CDR3 DNA: TGTGCCAGCAGCTTCGGCCTAATCGGAACTGAAGCTTTCTTT. The chain combines TRBV5-6 with TRBJ1-1; D is unresolved. CDR3 size: 14 residues. V was shortened by 2 bases and J by 5 bases, with 13 bases between the two germline ends. Germline values: CDR1 SGHDT, CDR2 YYEEEE.

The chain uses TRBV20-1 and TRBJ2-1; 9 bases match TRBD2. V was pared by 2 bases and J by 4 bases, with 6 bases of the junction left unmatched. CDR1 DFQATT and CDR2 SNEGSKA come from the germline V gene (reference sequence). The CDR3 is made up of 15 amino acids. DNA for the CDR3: TGCAGTGCTAGAAAGGGGCGGGGGGGTTACAATGAGCAGTTCTTC. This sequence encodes CSARKGRGGYNEQFF.

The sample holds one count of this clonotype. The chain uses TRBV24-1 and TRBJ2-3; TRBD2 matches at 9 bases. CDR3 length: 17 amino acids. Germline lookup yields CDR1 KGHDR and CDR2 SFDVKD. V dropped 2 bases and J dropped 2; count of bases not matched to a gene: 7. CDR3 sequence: CATSDSRTSGFTDTQYF. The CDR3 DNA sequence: TGTGCCACCAGTGATTCCCGAACTAGCGGGTTCACAGATACGCAGTATTTT.

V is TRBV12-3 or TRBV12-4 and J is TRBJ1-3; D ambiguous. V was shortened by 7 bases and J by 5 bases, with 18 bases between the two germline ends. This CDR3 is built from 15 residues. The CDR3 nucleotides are TGTGCCAGCACCACTTCGAGGGCGCGGAGAAACACCATATATTTT. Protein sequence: CASTTSRARRNTIYF.

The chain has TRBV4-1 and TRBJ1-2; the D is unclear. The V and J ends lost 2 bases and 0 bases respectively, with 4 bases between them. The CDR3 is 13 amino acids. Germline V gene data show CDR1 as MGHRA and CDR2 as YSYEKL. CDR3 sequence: CASSQQTNYGYTF. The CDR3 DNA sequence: TGCGCCAGCAGCCAACAAACTAACTATGGCTACACCTTC.

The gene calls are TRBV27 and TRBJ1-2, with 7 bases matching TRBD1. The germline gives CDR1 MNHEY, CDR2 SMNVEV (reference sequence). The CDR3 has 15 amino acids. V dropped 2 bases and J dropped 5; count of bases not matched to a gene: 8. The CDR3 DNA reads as TGTGCCAGCAGTTTAGTGTCCGCAGGGGGGTATGGCTACACCTTC. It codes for CASSLVSAGGYGYTF.

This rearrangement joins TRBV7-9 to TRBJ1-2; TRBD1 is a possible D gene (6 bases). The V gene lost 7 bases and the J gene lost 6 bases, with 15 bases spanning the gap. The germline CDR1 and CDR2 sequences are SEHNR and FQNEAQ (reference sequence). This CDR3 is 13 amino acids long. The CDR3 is CASTEGESDGYTF. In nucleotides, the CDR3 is TGTGCCAGCACCGAGGGGGAGTCCGATGGCTACACCTTC.

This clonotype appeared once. The CDR3 loop reads CASSPGAVREFF. CDR3 coding DNA: TGTGCCAGTAGCCCTGGGGCGGTCCGAGAGTTCTTC. The chain links TRBV19 to TRBJ2-1; possible D gene TRBD1, 5 bases. The germline CDR1 and CDR2 sequences are LNHDA and SQIVND (reference sequence). Trimming cost V 6 bases and J 14 bases, with 17 bases left between them. The CDR3 is 12 amino acids. Full variable domain (rest looked up from reference TRBV19 and TRBJ2-1): DGGITQSPKYLFRKEGQNVTLSCEQNLNHDAMYWYRQDPGQGLRLIYYSQIVNDFQKGDIAEGYSVSREKKESFPLTVTSAQKNPTAFYLCASSPGAVREFFGPGTRLTVL.

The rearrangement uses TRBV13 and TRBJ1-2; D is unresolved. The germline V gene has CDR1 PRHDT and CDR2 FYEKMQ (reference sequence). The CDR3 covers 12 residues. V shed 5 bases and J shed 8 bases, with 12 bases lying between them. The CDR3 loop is CASSPGRYGYTF. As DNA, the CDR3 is TGTGCCAGCAGCCCAGGTCGCTACGGCTACACCTTC.

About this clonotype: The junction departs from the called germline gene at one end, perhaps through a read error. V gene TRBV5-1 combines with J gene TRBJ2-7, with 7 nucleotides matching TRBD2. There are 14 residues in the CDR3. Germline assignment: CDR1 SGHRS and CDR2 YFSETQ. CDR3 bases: TGCGCCAGCAGCTTTGGGGGGGGGTCCTACGATCAGTACTTC. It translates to CASSFGGGSYDQYF.

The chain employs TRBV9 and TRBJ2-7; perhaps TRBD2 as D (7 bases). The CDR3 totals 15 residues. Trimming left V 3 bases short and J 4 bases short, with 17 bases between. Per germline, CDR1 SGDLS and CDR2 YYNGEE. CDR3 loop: CASSASGGGGYEQYF. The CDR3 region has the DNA TGTGCCAGCAGCGCCTCTGGGGGGGGCGGGTACGAGCAGTACTTC.

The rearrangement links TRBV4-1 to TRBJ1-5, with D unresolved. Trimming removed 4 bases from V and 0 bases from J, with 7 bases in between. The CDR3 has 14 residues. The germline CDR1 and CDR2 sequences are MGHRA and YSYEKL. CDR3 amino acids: CASSPRDSNQPQHF. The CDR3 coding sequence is TGCGCCAGCAGCCCTAGGGATAGCAATCAGCCCCAGCATTTT.